The source of this T cell receptor beta chain is a study of blood T cell repertoires in COVID-19. Background on the study: Italy, Spain and the United States were the sources of the convalescent and acute COVID-19 samples. The analysed material was cDNA or gDNA that came from T cells, B-cell-depleted T cells, or PBMCs.

Germline-derived CDR1 and CDR2 are KGHSH and LQKENI. The CDR3 is 16 residues long. V dropped 0 bases and J dropped 5 bases, with 16 bases sitting between them. Participants' reported clinical history set cohort assignment. Original methodology: Amplified reference gene primers provided the basis for estimating nucleated cell counts. Repertoires were generated with immunoSEQ multiplex PCR, while TCRdb's copy carries only in-frame clones and drops some. V, J and clone size reflect that table, while D and trimming were determined from the DNA. The table lists about 170,000 clones, roughly 85% of them singletons.

The TCR sequence derives from a woman aged 45-65 years who had recovered from COVID-19. Source material: PBMCs or T cells enriched from blood (not recorded which). The J gene is TRBJ1-2, the V gene TRBV18, with D hard to call. The CDR3 DNA reads TGTGCCAGCTCACCACCGACGCAGGCCCGGCGTTATGGCTACACCTTC. It codes for CASSPPTQARRYGYTF.